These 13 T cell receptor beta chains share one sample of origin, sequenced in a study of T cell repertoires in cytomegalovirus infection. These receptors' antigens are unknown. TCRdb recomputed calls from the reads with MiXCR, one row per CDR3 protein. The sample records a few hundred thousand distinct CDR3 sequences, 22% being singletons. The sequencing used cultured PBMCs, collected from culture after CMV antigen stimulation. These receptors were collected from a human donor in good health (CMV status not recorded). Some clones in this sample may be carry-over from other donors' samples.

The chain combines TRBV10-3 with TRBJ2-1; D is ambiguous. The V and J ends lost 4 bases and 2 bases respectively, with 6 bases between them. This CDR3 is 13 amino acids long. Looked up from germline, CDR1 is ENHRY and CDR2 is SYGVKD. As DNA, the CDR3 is TGTGCCATCAGTGGAGCAACCTACAATGAGCAGTTCTTC. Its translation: CAISGATYNEQFF.

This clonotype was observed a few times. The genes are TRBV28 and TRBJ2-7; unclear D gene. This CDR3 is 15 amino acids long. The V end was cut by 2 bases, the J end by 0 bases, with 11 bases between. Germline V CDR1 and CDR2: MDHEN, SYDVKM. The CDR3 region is CASSLEQRSSYEQYF. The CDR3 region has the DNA TGTGCCAGCAGTTTAGAACAGCGAAGCTCCTACGAGCAGTACTTC.

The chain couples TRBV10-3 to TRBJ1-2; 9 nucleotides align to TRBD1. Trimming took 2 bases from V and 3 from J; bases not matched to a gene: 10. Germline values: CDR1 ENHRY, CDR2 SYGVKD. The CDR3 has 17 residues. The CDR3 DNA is TGTGCCATCAGTGAGGGGCTGGGACAGGGTGAGGACTATGGCTACACCTTC. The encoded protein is CAISEGLGQGEDYGYTF.

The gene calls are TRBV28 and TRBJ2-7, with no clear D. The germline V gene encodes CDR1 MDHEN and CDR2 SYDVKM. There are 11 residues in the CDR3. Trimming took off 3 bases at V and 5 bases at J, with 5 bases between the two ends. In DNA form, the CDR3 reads TGTGCCAGCAGTTTTACGGACGAGCAGTACTTC. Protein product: CASSFTDEQYF.

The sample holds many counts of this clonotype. The CDR3 loop is CASSLTSGSGDTQYF. CDR3 sequence (DNA): TGTGCCAGCAGCCTGACTAGCGGGAGTGGTGATACGCAGTATTTT. The genes are TRBV7-2 and TRBJ2-3; TRBD2 agrees at 12 bases. This CDR3 has 15 residues. CDR1 is SGHTA and CDR2 is FQGNSA in the germline V gene. Unmatched junction bases numbered 6, after V lost 5 bases and J lost 6 bases.

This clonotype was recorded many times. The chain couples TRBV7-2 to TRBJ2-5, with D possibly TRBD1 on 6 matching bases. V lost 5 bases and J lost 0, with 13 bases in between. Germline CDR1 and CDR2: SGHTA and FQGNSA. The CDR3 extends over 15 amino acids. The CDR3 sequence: CASSGSRDNQETQYF. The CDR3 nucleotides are TGTGCCAGCAGCGGGAGCCGGGACAACCAAGAGACCCAGTACTTC.

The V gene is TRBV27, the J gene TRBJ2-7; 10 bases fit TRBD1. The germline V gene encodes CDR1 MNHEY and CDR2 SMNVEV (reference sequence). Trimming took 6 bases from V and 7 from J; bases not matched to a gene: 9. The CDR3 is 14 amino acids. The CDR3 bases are TGTGCCAGCAGACCGGGACAGGGGCAACAGGAGCAGTACTTC. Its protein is CASRPGQGQQEQYF.

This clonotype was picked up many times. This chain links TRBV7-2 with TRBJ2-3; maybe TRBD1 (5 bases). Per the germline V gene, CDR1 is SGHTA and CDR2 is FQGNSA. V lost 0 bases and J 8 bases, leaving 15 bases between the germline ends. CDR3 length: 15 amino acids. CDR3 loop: CASSLAYPGPGTQYF. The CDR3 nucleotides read TGTGCCAGCAGCTTAGCTTACCCAGGGCCCGGTACGCAGTATTTT. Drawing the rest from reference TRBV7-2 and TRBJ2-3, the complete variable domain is GAGVSQSPSNKVTEKGKDVELRCDPISGHTALYWYRQSLGQGLEFLIYFQGNSAPDKSGLPSDRFSAERTGGSVSTLTIQRTQQEDSAVYLCASSLAYPGPGTQYFGPGTRLTVL.

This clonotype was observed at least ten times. CDR3 sequence reads: CASSTLASGRAGYTDTQYF. CDR3 bases: TGTGCCAGCAGCACCTTGGCTAGCGGGAGGGCCGGGTACACAGATACGCAGTATTTT. The rearrangement uses TRBV7-8 and TRBJ2-3; 12 bases line up with TRBD2. The length of the CDR3 is 19 residues. Germline V gene lookup returns CDR1 SGHVS and CDR2 FQNEAQ. V gave up 5 bases and J gave up 2 bases; unmatched junction bases: 14.

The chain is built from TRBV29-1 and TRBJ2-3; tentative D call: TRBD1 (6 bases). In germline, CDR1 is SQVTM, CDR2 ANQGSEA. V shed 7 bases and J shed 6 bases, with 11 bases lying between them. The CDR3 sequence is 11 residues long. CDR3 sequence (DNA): TGCAGCGGCCGCAGGGGTGATACGCAGTATTTT. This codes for CSGRRGDTQYF.

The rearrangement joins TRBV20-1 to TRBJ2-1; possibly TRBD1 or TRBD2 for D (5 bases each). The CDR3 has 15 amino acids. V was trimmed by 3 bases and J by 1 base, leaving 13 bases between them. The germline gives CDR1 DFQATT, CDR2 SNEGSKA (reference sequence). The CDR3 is CSARGPHWSYNEQFF. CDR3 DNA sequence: TGCAGTGCTAGGGGACCGCATTGGTCCTACAATGAGCAGTTCTTC.

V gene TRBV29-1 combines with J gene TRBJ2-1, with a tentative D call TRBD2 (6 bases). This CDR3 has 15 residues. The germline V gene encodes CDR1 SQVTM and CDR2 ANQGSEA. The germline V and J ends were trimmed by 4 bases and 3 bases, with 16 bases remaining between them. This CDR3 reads CSVVGRGVLYNEQFF. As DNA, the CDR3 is TGCAGCGTTGTGGGACGCGGGGTGCTCTACAATGAGCAGTTCTTC.

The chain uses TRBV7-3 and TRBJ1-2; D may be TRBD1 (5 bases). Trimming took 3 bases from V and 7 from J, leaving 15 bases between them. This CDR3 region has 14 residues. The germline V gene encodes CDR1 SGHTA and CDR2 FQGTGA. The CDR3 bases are TGTGCCAGCAGCTTGCCTGGAGGGGCGGCTGGCTACACCTTC. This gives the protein CASSLPGGAAGYTF. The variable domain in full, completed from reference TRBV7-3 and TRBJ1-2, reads GAGVSQTPSNKVTEKGKYVELRCDPISGHTALYWYRQSLGQGPEFLIYFQGTGAADDSGLPNDRFFAVRPEGSVSTLKIQRTERGDSAVYLCASSLPGGAAGYTFGSGTRLTVV.